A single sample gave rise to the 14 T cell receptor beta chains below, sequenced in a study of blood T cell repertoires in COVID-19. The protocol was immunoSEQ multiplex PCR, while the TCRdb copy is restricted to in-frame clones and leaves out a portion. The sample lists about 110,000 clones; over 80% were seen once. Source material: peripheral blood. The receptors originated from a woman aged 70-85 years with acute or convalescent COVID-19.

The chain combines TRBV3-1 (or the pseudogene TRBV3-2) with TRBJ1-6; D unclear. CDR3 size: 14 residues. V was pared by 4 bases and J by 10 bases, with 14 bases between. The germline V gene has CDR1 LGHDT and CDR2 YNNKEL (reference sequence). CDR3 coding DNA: TGTGCCAGCAGCCCAAAGGCAGGTCACTCACCCCTCCACTTT. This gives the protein CASSPKAGHSPLHF.

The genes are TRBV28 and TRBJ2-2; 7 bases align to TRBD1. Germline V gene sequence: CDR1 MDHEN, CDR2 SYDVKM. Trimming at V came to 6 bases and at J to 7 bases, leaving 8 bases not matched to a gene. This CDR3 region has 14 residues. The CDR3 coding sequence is TGTGCCAGCAGCATACAGGGGCGGAGCGGGGAGCTGTTTTTT. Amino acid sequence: CASSIQGRSGELFF.

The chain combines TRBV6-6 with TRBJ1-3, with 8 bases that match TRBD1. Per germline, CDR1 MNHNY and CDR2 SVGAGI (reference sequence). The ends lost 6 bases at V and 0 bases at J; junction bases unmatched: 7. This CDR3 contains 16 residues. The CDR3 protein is CASRPGQGYSGNTIYF. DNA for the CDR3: TGTGCCAGCAGACCCGGACAGGGTTACTCTGGAAACACCATATATTTT.

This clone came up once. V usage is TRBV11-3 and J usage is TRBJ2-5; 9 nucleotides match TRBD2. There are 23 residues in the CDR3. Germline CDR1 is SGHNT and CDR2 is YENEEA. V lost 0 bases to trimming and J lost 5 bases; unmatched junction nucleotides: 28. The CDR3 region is CASSLDLWGFASGEPRNLETQYF. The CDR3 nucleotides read TGTGCCAGCAGCTTAGATCTCTGGGGTTTCGCTAGCGGGGAGCCCAGGAATCTTGAGACCCAGTACTTC.

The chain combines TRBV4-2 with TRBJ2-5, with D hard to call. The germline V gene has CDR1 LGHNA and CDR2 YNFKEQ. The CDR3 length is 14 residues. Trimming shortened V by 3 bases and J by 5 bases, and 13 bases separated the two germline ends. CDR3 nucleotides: TGTGCCAGCAGCCAGGGCAAATTTGGGGAGACCCAGTACTTC. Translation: CASSQGKFGETQYF.

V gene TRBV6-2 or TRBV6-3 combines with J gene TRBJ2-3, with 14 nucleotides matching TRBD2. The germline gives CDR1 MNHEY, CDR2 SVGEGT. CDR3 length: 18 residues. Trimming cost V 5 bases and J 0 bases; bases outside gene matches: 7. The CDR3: CASSGGLAGGSSTDTQYF. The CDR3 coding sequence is TGTGCCAGCAGTGGTGGACTAGCGGGGGGCTCTAGCACAGATACGCAGTATTTT.

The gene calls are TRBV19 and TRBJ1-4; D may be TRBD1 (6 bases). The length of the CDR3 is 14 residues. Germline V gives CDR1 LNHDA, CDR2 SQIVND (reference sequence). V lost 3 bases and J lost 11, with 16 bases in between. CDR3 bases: TGTGCCAGTAGTATCGGGGGGGCTGGAGAGAAACTGTTTTTT. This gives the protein CASSIGGAGEKLFF.

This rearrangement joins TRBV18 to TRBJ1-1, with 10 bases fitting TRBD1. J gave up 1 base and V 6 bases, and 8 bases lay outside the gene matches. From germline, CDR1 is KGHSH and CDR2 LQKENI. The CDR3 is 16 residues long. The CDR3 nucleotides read TGTGCCAGCTCTCTTATGGGACAGGGGTGGAACACTGAAGCTTTCTTT. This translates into CASSLMGQGWNTEAFF.

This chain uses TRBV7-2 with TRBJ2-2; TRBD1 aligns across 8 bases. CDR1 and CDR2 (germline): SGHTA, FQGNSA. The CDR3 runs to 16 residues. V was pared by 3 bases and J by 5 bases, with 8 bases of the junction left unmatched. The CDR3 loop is CASSFEDRERTGELFF. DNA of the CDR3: TGTGCCAGCAGCTTCGAGGACAGGGAGAGAACCGGGGAGCTGTTTTTT.

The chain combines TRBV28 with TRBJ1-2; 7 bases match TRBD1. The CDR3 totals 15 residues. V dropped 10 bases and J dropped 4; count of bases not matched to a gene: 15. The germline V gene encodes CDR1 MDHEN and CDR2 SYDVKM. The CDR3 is CATSGTARGGYGYTF. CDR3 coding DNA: TGTGCCACCAGCGGGACAGCCCGAGGGGGCTATGGCTACACCTTC.

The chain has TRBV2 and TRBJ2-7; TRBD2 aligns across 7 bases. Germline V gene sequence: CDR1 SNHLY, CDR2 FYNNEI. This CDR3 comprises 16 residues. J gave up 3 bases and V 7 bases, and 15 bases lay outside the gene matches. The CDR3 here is CASKLGGSTTHYEQYV. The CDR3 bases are TGTGCCAGCAAGTTGGGAGGGTCCACAACCCACTACGAGCAGTACGTC.

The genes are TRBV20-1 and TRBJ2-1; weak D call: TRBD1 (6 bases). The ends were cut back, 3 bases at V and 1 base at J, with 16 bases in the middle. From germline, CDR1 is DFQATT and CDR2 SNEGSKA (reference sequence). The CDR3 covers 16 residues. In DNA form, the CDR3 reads TGCAGTGCTAGTTCCCGACAGGCTCAATCCTACAATGAGCAGTTCTTC. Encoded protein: CSASSRQAQSYNEQFF.

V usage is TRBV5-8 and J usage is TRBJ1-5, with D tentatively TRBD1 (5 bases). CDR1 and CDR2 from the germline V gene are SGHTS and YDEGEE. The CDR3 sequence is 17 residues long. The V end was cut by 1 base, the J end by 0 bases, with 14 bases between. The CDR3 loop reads CASSLIRGGYSNQPQHF. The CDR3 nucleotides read TGTGCCAGCAGCTTGATTCGGGGGGGATATAGCAATCAGCCCCAGCATTTT.

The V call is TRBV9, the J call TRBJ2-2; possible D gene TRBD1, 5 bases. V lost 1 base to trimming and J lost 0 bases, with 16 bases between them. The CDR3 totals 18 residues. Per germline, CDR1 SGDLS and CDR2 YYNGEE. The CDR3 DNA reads TGTGCCAGCAGCGTAAACCGTAGGGGTCTAACGAACACCGGGGAGCTGTTTTTT. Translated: CASSVNRRGLTNTGELFF.